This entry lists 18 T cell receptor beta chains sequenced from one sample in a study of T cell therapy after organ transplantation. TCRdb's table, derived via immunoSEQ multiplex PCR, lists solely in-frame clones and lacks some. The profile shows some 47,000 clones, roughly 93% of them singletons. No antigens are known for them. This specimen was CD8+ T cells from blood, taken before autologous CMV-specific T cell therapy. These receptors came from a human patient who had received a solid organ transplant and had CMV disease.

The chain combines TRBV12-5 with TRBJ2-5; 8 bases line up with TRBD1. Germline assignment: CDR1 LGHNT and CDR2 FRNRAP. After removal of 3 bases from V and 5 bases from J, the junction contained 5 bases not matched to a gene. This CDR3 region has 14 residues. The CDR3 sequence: CASGLGQGGETQYF. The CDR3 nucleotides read TGTGCTAGTGGTTTAGGACAGGGTGGGGAGACCCAGTACTTC. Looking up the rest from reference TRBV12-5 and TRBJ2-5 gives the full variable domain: DARVTQTPRHKVTEMGQEVTMRCQPILGHNTVFWYRQTMMQGLELLAYFRNRAPLDDSGMPKDRFSAEMPDATLATLKIQPSEPRDSAVYFCASGLGQGGETQYFGPGTRLLVL.

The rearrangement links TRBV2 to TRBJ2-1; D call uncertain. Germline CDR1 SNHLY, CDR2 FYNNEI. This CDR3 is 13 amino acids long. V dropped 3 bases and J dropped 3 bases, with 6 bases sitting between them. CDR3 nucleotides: TGTGCCAGCAGTGAGACCCACTACAATGAGCAGTTCTTC. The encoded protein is CASSETHYNEQFF.

The CDR3 DNA is TGTGCCAGCAGTTTAATGGCAGGGGCCACTGAAGCTTTCTTT. Translation: CASSLMAGATEAFF. The rearrangement links TRBV27 to TRBJ1-1, with D perhaps matching TRBD1 (6 bases). V lost 2 bases to trimming and J lost 4 bases, with 11 bases between them. Germline CDR1 and CDR2: MNHEY and SMNVEV (reference sequence). There are 14 residues in the CDR3.

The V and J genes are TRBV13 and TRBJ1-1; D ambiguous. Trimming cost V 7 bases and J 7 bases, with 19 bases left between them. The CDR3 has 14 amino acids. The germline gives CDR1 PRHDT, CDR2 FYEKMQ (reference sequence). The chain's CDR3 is CASKENSPPIEAFF. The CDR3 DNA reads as TGTGCCAGCAAGGAGAACAGCCCCCCTATTGAAGCTTTCTTT. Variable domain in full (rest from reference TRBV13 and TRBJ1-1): AAGVIQSPRHLIKEKRETATLKCYPIPRHDTVYWYQQGPGQDPQFLISFYEKMQSDKGSIPDRFSAQQFSDYHSELNMSSLELGDSALYFCASKENSPPIEAFFGQGTRLTVV.

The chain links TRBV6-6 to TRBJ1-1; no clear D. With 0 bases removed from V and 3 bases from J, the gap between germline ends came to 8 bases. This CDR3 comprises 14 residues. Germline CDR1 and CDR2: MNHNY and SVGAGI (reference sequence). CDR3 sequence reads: CASSYSGMDTEAFF. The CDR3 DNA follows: TGTGCCAGCAGTTACTCGGGGATGGACACTGAAGCTTTCTTT.

In DNA, the CDR3 is TGTGCCAGCAGCCTCCGGACTAGCGGCGAGCAGTACTTC. It encodes CASSLRTSGEQYF. V and J are TRBV13 and TRBJ2-7; 10 bases line up with TRBD2. This CDR3 is 13 amino acids long. Germline CDR1 is PRHDT and CDR2 is FYEKMQ (reference sequence). V shed 5 bases and J 6 bases; nucleotides not matched to a gene: 4.

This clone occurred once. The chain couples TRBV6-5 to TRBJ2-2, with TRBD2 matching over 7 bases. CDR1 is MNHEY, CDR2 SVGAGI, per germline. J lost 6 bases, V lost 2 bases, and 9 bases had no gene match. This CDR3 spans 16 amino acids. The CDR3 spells CASSYSAAGWSGELFF. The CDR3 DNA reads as TGTGCCAGCAGTTACAGCGCAGCGGGATGGTCCGGGGAGCTGTTTTTT.

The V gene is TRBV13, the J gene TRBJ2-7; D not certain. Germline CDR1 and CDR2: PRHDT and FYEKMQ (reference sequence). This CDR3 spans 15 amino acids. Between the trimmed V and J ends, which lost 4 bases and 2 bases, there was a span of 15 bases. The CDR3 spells CASSSRRRSTYEQYF. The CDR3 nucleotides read TGTGCCAGCAGCTCCCGTCGCAGGAGCACCTACGAGCAGTACTTC. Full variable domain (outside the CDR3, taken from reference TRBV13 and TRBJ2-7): AAGVIQSPRHLIKEKRETATLKCYPIPRHDTVYWYQQGPGQDPQFLISFYEKMQSDKGSIPDRFSAQQFSDYHSELNMSSLELGDSALYFCASSSRRRSTYEQYFGPGTRLTVT.

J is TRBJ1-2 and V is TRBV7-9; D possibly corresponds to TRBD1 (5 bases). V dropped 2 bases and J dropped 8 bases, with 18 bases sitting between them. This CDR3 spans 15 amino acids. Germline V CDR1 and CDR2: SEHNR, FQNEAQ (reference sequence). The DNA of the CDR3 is TGTGCCAGCAGCTTACCCGATCCAGATCAGGGAGGCTACACCTTC. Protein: CASSLPDPDQGGYTF.

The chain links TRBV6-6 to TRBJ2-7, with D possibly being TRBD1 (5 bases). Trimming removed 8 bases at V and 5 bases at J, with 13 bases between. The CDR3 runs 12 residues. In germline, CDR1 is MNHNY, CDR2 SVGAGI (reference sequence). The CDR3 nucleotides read TGTGCCAGCGCGCAGGGTCTGAACGAGCAGTACTTC. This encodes CASAQGLNEQYF.

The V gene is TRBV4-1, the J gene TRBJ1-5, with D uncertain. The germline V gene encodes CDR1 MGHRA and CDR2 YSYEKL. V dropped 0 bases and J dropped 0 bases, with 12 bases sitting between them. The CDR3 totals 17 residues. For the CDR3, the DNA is TGCGCCAGCAGCCAAGATCTACACAGAGATAGCAATCAGCCCCAGCATTTT. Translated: CASSQDLHRDSNQPQHF.

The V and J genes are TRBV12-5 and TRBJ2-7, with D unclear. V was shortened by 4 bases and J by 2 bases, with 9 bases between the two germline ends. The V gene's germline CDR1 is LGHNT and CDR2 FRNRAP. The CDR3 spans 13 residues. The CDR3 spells CASGSRDTYEQYF. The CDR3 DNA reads TGTGCTAGTGGTTCTAGGGATACCTACGAGCAGTACTTC.

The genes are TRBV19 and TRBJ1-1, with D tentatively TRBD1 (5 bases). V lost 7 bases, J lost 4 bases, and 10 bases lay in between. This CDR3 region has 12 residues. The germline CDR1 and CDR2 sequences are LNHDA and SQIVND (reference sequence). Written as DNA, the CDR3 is TGTGCCAGTATAGGGACCGTCACTGAAGCTTTCTTT. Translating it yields CASIGTVTEAFF.

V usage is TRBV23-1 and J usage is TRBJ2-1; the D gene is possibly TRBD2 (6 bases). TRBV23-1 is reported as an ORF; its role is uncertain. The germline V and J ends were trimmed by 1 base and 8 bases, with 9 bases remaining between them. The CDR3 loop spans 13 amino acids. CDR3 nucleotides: TGCGCCAGCAGTCAATGGGACTGCGATGAGCAGTTCTTC. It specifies CASSQWDCDEQFF.

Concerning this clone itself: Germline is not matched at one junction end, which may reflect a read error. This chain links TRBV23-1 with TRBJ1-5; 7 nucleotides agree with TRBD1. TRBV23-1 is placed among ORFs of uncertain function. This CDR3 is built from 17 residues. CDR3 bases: TGCGCCAGCAATCAAACCTCTGGACAGGATAGCAATCAGCCCCAGCATTTT. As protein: CASNQTSGQDSNQPQHF.

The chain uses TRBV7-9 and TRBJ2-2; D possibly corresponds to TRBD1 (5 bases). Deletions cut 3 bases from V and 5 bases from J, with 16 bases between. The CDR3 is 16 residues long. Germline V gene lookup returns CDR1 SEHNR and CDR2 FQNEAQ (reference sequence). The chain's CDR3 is CASSFLRTGRTGELFF. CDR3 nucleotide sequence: TGTGCCAGCAGCTTTTTGCGCACAGGTCGGACCGGGGAGCTGTTTTTT.

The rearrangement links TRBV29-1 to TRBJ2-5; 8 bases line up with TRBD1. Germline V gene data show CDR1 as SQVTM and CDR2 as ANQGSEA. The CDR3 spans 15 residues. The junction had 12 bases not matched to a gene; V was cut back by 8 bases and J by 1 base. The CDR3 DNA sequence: TGCAGCACTGCGGATCCGGGACAGGCCCAAGAGACCCAGTACTTC. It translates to CSTADPGQAQETQYF.

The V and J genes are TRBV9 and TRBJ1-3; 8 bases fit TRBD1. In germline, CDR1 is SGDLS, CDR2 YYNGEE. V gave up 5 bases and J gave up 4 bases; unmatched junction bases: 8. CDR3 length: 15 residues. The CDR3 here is CASSRRGDRGNTIYF. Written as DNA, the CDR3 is TGTGCCAGCAGTAGACGGGGGGACAGGGGAAACACCATATATTTT.